This TCR beta chain emerged from a study of T-cell reconstitution after alpha-beta-depleted transplantation in children. The CDR3 has 15 residues. Germline-derived CDR1 and CDR2 are DFQATT and SNEGSKA (reference sequence). Losses at the gene ends were 4 bases for V and 5 bases for J; bases not matched to a gene: 8. As for this clonotype: Its specificity is unknown.

Study outcomes and limitations: After transplant, at about two months, alpha-beta T cells were reportedly derived from several hundred expanded graft clones. T-cell numbers and diversity one year post-transplant derived largely from freshly generated T cells. Several patients had high TCRbeta diversity at day 60; it came from surviving recipient T cells and thymic progenitors.

Unique molecular identifiers tagged the TCRbeta library. Using its own MiXCR run on the PCR reads, TCRdb lists one record per CDR3 protein. This table has under 850,000 distinct CDR3 sequences, around 13% appearing once. The gene calls are TRBV20-1 and TRBJ1-1; 12 bases match TRBD1. This receptor was taken from a girl under 10 years old with congenital amegakaryocytic thrombocytopenia, due to receive a stem cell transplant. The sample consisted of PBMCs, taken before TCRalphabeta/CD19-depleted stem cell transplant. CDR3 protein: CSAKTWDRGLTEAFF. CDR3 DNA sequence: TGCAGTGCTAAAACTTGGGACAGGGGGCTTACTGAAGCTTTCTTT.